The 30 T cell receptor beta chains below come from one sample, sequenced in a study of blood T cells in healthy people across ages. A sample-barcoded 5' primer and a J-beta primer mix were used in a second PCR of about 7 to 12 cycles. MiXCR, run by TCRdb on the 5' RACE reads, gives a single entry per CDR3 protein. The sample includes some 800,000 distinct CDR3 sequences, under 55% seen only once; the top ten take around 18%. Specimen: blood. The source is a man aged 55 to 70 in good health.

The chain is built from TRBV7-9 and TRBJ1-2; 7 nucleotides match TRBD1. This CDR3 comprises 13 residues. Trimming cost V 5 bases and J 10 bases; bases outside gene matches: 10. Germline values: CDR1 SEHNR, CDR2 FQNEAQ (reference sequence). In DNA form, the CDR3 reads TGTGCCAGCAGCACCAGGGACAGTTTGGACTACACCTTC. This codes for CASSTRDSLDYTF.

V is TRBV15 and J is TRBJ2-3; D is uncertain. CDR1 is LNHNV and CDR2 is YYDKDF in the germline V gene (reference sequence). This CDR3 comprises 15 residues. V lost 1 base, J lost 2 bases, and 10 bases lay in between. CDR3 residues: CATSRGRSPTDTQYF. CDR3 nucleotides: TGTGCCACCAGCAGAGGCAGGAGCCCCACAGATACGCAGTATTTT.

V usage is TRBV4-3 and J usage is TRBJ2-1, with D possibly being TRBD1 or TRBD2 (5 bases each). Trimming pared 0 bases from V and 1 base from J, leaving 13 bases between. The germline V gene encodes CDR1 LGHNA and CDR2 YSLEER. The CDR3 contains 17 residues. Here the CDR3 DNA reads TGCGCCAGCAGCCAAGATCTGGGGGTAGCTTCCTACAATGAGCAGTTCTTC. Protein product: CASSQDLGVASYNEQFF.

The table lists this clonotype with a few counts. The rearrangement joins TRBV4-3 to TRBJ1-6; no clear D gene. CDR3 length: 15 amino acids. Germline CDR1 and CDR2: LGHNA and YSLEER. The ends were cut back, 0 bases at V and 6 bases at J, with 9 bases in the middle. The CDR3 nucleotides read TGCGCCAGCAGCCAAGACCCTTTAATTAATTCACCCCTCCACTTT. It encodes CASSQDPLINSPLHF.

The chain couples TRBV20-1 to TRBJ2-5, with D perhaps TRBD1 (5 bases). V lost 3 bases, J lost 11 bases, and 13 bases lay in between. CDR3 length equals 11 residues. Germline CDR1 reads DFQATT; CDR2 reads SNEGSKA (reference sequence). CDR3 DNA sequence: TGCAGTGCTAGGTCTGCCAAGGGGCAGTACTTC. It specifies CSARSAKGQYF.

The chain combines TRBV5-1 with TRBJ2-5, with 7 bases lining up with TRBD1. CDR3 size: 14 residues. Unmatched junction bases numbered 10, after V lost 0 bases and J lost 11 bases. Germline lookup yields CDR1 SGHRS and CDR2 YFSETQ. The chain's CDR3 is CASSLGNRGGGQYF. The CDR3 DNA follows: TGCGCCAGCAGCTTGGGGAACAGGGGTGGCGGGCAGTACTTC.

The chain carries TRBV7-3 and TRBJ1-1; no clear D. Between the trimmed V and J ends, which lost 1 base and 4 bases, there was a span of 10 bases. Per the germline V gene, CDR1 is SGHTA and CDR2 is FQGTGA. CDR3 size: 14 residues. The chain's CDR3 is CASSLNPRGTEAFF. The CDR3 coding sequence is TGTGCCAGCAGCTTAAACCCCCGAGGCACTGAAGCTTTCTTT.

The chain employs TRBV29-1 and TRBJ2-1; TRBD1 might be the D (5 bases). V lost 7 bases, J lost 1 base, and 14 bases lay in between. Germline loops: CDR1 SQVTM, CDR2 ANQGSEA. The length of the CDR3 is 14 residues. The CDR3 here is CSGTSRVSYNEQFF. The CDR3 nucleotides are TGCAGCGGAACAAGCAGGGTTTCCTACAATGAGCAGTTCTTC.

This clonotype was seen a handful of times. The chain joins TRBV20-1 to TRBJ1-5, with D possibly TRBD1 on 5 matching bases. Trimming shortened V by 0 bases and J by 5 bases, and 11 bases separated the two germline ends. Germline V gives CDR1 DFQATT, CDR2 SNEGSKA (reference sequence). The CDR3 sequence is 14 residues long. The CDR3 reads CSARDVQGDQPQHF. The CDR3 bases are TGCAGTGCTAGAGATGTGCAGGGAGATCAGCCCCAGCATTTT.

The CDR3 DNA follows: TGTGCCAGCAGTTTAACTAGCGGGGGGATGGCAGATACGCAGTATTTT. It codes for CASSLTSGGMADTQYF. This sequence joins TRBV28 and TRBJ2-3, with TRBD2 identical over 12 bases. Germline CDR1 is MDHEN and CDR2 is SYDVKM. This CDR3 has 16 amino acids. V was clipped by 2 bases and J by 4 bases; unmatched bases: 4.

About this clonotype: One junction end does not reproduce the germline sequence, and a read error may be involved. The chain couples TRBV6-6 to TRBJ2-1; tentatively, D is TRBD2 (6 bases). Germline V CDR1 and CDR2: MNHNY, SVGAGI (reference sequence). The CDR3 totals 14 residues. For the CDR3, the DNA is TGTGCCAGCAGGTACTGGGACGGGAGCAATGAGCAGTTCTTC. Amino acid sequence: CASRYWDGSNEQFF.

The V call is TRBV10-2, the J call TRBJ2-7; D is possibly TRBD2 (5 bases). This CDR3 is built from 15 residues. CDR1 is WSHSY and CDR2 is SAAADI in the germline V gene. Trimming took 2 bases from V and 4 from J, leaving 15 bases between them. Here the CDR3 reads CASSEGSSAGYEQYF. CDR3 DNA sequence: TGCGCCAGCAGTGAGGGCTCCTCGGCGGGTTACGAGCAGTACTTC.

Concerning this clonotype: This may stem from a read error, because a much larger clone lies one nucleotide away. This rearrangement joins TRBV7-2 to TRBJ2-3, with D possibly being TRBD1 (5 bases). CDR3 length: 15 amino acids. Germline CDR1 reads SGHTA; CDR2 reads FQGNSA. The CDR3 is CASSLEQAGANTQNF. CDR3 coding DNA: TGTGCCAGCAGCTTAGAACAGGCCGGTGCAAATACGCAGAATTTT.

The CDR3 reads CASSSLGIAKNIQYF. CDR3 DNA: TGTGCCAGCAGCTCCCTGGGGATAGCCAAAAACATTCAGTACTTC. The chain employs TRBV7-2 and TRBJ2-4; D unclear. The germline V and J ends were trimmed by 4 bases and 0 bases, with 10 bases remaining between them. This CDR3 is built from 15 residues. CDR1 and CDR2 (germline): SGHTA, FQGNSA. The whole variable domain, remainder taken from reference TRBV7-2 and TRBJ2-4, is GAGVSQSPSNKVTEKGKDVELRCDPISGHTALYWYRQSLGQGLEFLIYFQGNSAPDKSGLPSDRFSAERTGGSVSTLTIQRTQQEDSAVYLCASSSLGIAKNIQYFGAGTRLSVL.

This chain joins TRBV4-3 and TRBJ2-1, with no clear D. This CDR3 region has 16 residues. Per germline, CDR1 LGHNA and CDR2 YSLEER. Trimming removed 1 base at V and 0 bases at J, with 10 bases between. The CDR3 DNA is TGCGCCAGCAGCCAAGGTCGGGTGACCTCCTACAATGAGCAGTTCTTC. Amino acids: CASSQGRVTSYNEQFF.

This rearrangement joins TRBV14 to TRBJ2-7; TRBD1 is a possible D gene (5 bases). CDR3 length equals 16 residues. Germline V lookup: CDR1 SGHDN, CDR2 FVKESK. V shed 4 bases and J shed 7 bases, with 23 bases lying between them. This chain's CDR3 is CASSLDRKRPYNEQYF. CDR3 nucleotides: TGTGCCAGCAGCCTAGACAGAAAACGACCCTACAATGAGCAGTACTTC.

With respect to this clonotype: One end of the junction varies from germline; a read error may be responsible. The chain links TRBV5-1 to TRBJ2-5; D not resolved. CDR3 length: 15 amino acids. Germline loops: CDR1 SGHRS, CDR2 YFSETQ. CDR3 loop: CAGSPQAGEQETQYF. DNA of the CDR3: TGCGCCGGCAGCCCCCAAGCAGGCGAACAAGAGACCCAGTACTTC.

This chain joins TRBV12-3 or TRBV12-4 and TRBJ1-2; D uncertain. CDR3 length equals 13 residues. Deletions cut 7 bases from V and 1 base from J, with 10 bases between. The chain's CDR3 is CASTDVVNYGYTF. As DNA, the CDR3 is TGTGCCAGCACTGATGTGGTTAACTATGGCTACACCTTC.

This clonotype was found once. The chain employs TRBV11-1 and TRBJ1-6, with 8 positions matching TRBD1. V was clipped by 5 bases and J by 7 bases; unmatched bases: 7. The CDR3 sequence is 15 residues long. The germline CDR1 and CDR2 sequences are SGHAT and FQDESV (reference sequence). The CDR3 nucleotides read TGTGCCAGCAGCCACCGTAGGACAGGGAATTCACCCCTCCACTTT. Translated: CASSHRRTGNSPLHF.

This chain joins TRBV5-1 and TRBJ2-2, with D tentatively TRBD1 (5 bases). Germline lookup yields CDR1 SGHRS and CDR2 YFSETQ. There are 14 residues in the CDR3. The ends were cut back, 5 bases at V and 1 base at J, with 9 bases in the middle. In DNA, the CDR3 is TGCGCCAGCAGGCCCAGGGAGAACACCGGGGAGCTGTTTTTT. Translated: CASRPRENTGELFF.

This clonotype has at least ten counts. The chain carries TRBV6-2 or TRBV6-3 and TRBJ2-1, with TRBD1 identical over 11 bases. Losses at the gene ends were 5 bases for V and 6 bases for J; bases not matched to a gene: 12. CDR3 size: 17 residues. Per germline, CDR1 MNHEY and CDR2 SVGEGT. The CDR3 DNA reads TGTGCCAGCAGTACCAAGGGACAGGGGGAAATTGGCAATGAGCAGTTCTTC. As protein: CASSTKGQGEIGNEQFF.

J is TRBJ2-7 and V is TRBV18; TRBD1 is a possible D gene (6 bases). Germline V gene lookup returns CDR1 KGHSH and CDR2 LQKENI. The CDR3 is 14 residues long. Trimming removed 5 bases at V and 4 bases at J, with 15 bases between. This CDR3 reads CASSSRGLGYEQYF. The CDR3 DNA sequence: TGTGCCAGCTCAAGCAGGGGTCTGGGGTACGAGCAGTACTTC.

This clonotype occurred a few times. The chain's CDR3 is CSVQVVADTQYF. The CDR3 coding sequence is TGCAGCGTACAGGTGGTCGCAGATACGCAGTATTTT. The chain has TRBV29-1 and TRBJ2-3, with D maybe TRBD1 (5 bases). From germline, CDR1 is SQVTM and CDR2 ANQGSEA. CDR3 length equals 12 residues. The V end lost 6 bases, the J end lost 4 bases, and 11 bases lay between the germline ends.

The chain uses TRBV6-2 or TRBV6-3 and TRBJ2-3; D may be TRBD1 or TRBD2 (6 bases each). CDR1 is MNHEY and CDR2 is SVGEGT in the germline V gene. The CDR3 runs to 17 residues. Trimming pared 6 bases from V and 2 bases from J, leaving 21 bases between. The CDR3 here is CASRAPPRGTHTDTQYF. The CDR3 DNA reads TGTGCCAGCAGAGCCCCACCCCGGGGGACACACACAGATACGCAGTATTTT.

This clonotype was detected a few times. The V call is TRBV11-3, the J call TRBJ2-4; D possibly corresponds to TRBD1 (6 bases). The V end was cut by 3 bases, the J end by 13 bases, with 13 bases between. This CDR3 has 12 residues. Germline assignment: CDR1 SGHNT and CDR2 YENEEA. The CDR3 loop reads CASSFGAGEQYF. The CDR3 DNA follows: TGTGCCAGCAGCTTTGGGGCAGGGGAGCAGTACTTC.

This clonotype was seen more than once but under ten times. The V call is TRBV4-1, the J call TRBJ2-7; D gene uncertain. V was clipped by 5 bases and J by 0 bases, with 14 bases between them. CDR1 MGHRA and CDR2 YSYEKL come from the germline V gene. The CDR3 contains 15 residues. The CDR3 sequence: CASSFFSTDSYEQYF. DNA for the CDR3: TGCGCCAGCAGCTTCTTTTCGACTGACTCCTACGAGCAGTACTTC.

The rearrangement links TRBV9 to TRBJ2-1; maybe TRBD2 (5 bases). Germline CDR1 is SGDLS and CDR2 is YYNGEE. Trimming left V 4 bases short and J 3 bases short, with 11 bases between. The length of the CDR3 is 14 residues. The CDR3 DNA reads as TGTGCCAGCAGCCTAGCTAACCGCTACAATGAGCAGTTCTTC. Protein sequence: CASSLANRYNEQFF.

The chain recombines TRBV5-1 with TRBJ2-3; 10 bases line up with TRBD2. Germline loops: CDR1 SGHRS, CDR2 YFSETQ. The CDR3 extends over 14 amino acids. Losses at the gene ends were 4 bases for V and 6 bases for J; bases not matched to a gene: 5. The CDR3 coding sequence is TGCGCCAGCAGCCCTAGCGGGGGTTGGGATACGCAGTATTTT. It specifies CASSPSGGWDTQYF.

To note about this clonotype: The junction shows a germline mismatch at one end, possibly a read error. The J gene is TRBJ2-5, the V gene TRBV6-2 or TRBV6-3, with D possibly matching TRBD2 (5 bases). The germline V gene encodes CDR1 MNHEY and CDR2 SVGEGT. This CDR3 comprises 13 residues. The CDR3 sequence: CASSFRRGEAQYF. DNA of the CDR3: TGTGCCAGCAGTTTCCGACGGGGAGAGGCCCAGTACTTC.

This clonotype was seen only a few times. The rearrangement uses TRBV20-1 and TRBJ2-1, with 8 nucleotides matching TRBD2. With 6 bases clipped from V and 4 bases from J, the junction kept 11 bases outside the gene matches. The CDR3 contains 15 residues. Germline-derived CDR1 and CDR2 are DFQATT and SNEGSKA (reference sequence). CDR3 protein: CSALALAAKYNEQFF. The CDR3 DNA reads TGCAGTGCCTTGGCACTAGCGGCAAAATACAATGAGCAGTTCTTC.